This T cell receptor (beta chain) was retrieved from a study of control samples from healthy donors and cancer patients. Generated by immunoSEQ multiplex PCR, the TCRdb table keeps only in-frame clones and is missing some. The sample has 110,000 or so clones; approximately 88% are singletons. V gave up 6 bases and J gave up 1 base; unmatched junction bases: 5. The CDR3 contains 14 residues. CDR1 is MNHEY and CDR2 is SVGAGI in the germline V gene. The material sequenced was blood. This clonotype was obtained from a man aged 50-59 years in good health. The chain couples TRBV6-5 to TRBJ1-1; TRBD1 agrees at 7 bases. The CDR3 sequence is CASRLGTANTEAFF. CDR3 nucleotides: TGTGCCAGCAGGCTTGGGACAGCGAACACTGAAGCTTTCTTT.